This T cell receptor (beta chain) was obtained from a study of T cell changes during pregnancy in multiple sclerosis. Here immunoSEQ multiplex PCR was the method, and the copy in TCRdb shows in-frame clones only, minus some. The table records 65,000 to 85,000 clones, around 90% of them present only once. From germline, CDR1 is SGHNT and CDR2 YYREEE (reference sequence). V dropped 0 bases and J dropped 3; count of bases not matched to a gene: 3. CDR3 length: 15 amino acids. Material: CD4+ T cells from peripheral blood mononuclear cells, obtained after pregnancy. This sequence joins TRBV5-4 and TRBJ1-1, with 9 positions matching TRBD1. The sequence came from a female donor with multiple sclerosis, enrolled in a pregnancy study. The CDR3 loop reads CASSLEQGAYTEAFF. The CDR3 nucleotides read TGTGCCAGCAGCTTGGAACAGGGGGCTTACACTGAAGCTTTCTTT.